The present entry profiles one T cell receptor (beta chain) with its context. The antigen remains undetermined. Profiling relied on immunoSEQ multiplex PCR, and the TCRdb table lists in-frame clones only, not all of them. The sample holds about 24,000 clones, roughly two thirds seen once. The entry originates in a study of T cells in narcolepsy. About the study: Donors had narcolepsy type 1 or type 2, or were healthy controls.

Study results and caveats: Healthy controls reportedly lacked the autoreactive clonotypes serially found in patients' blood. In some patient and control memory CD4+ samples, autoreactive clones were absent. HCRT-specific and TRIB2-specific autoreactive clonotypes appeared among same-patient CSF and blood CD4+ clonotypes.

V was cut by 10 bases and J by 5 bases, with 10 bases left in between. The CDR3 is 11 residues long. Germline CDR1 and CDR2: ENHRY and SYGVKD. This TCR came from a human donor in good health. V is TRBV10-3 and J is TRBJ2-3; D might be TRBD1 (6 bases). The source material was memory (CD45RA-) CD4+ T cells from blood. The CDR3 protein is CASTQGDTQYF. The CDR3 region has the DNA TGTGCCAGCACACAGGGAGATACGCAGTATTTT.